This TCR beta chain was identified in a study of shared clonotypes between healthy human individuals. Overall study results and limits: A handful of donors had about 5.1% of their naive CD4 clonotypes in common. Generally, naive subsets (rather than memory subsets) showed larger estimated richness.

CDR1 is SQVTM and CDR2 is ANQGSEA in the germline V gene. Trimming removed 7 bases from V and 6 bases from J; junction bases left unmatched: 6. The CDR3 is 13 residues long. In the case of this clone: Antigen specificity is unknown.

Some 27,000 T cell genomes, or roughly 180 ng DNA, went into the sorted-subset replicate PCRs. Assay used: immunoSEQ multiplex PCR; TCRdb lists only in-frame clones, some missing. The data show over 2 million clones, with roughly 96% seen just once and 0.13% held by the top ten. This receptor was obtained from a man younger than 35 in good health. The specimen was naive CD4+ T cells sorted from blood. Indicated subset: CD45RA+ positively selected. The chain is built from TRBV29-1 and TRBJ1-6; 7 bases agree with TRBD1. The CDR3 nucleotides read TGCAGCGCCAGGACAGGCCCTAATTCACCCCTCCACTTT. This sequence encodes CSARTGPNSPLHF. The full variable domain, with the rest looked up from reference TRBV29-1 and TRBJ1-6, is SAVISQKPSRDICQRGTSLTIQCQVDSQVTMMFWYRQQPGQSLTLIATANQGSEATYESGFVIDKFPISRPNLTFSTLTVSNMSPEDSSIYLCSARTGPNSPLHFGNGTRLTVT.